This TCR beta chain was recovered during a study of T-cell reconstitution after alpha-beta-depleted transplantation in children. Preparation of the TCRbeta library used unique molecular identifiers. MiXCR was run by TCRdb on the PCR reads, yielding one entry per CDR3 protein. The table shows around 600,000 distinct CDR3 sequences, with 8% to 11% occurring only once. Germline V gives CDR1 DFQATT, CDR2 SNEGSKA (reference sequence). The CDR3 is 14 residues long. J gave up 2 bases and V 4 bases, and 8 bases lay outside the gene matches. The genes are TRBV20-1 and TRBJ2-7; 7 bases fit TRBD1. The clonotype comes from a human donor who donated a stem cell graft to a child with acute myeloid leukemia. Material: PBMCs from the stem cell graft donor, obtained from the stem cell graft. In DNA form, the CDR3 reads TGCAGTGCTATTGGACAGGTTAGAACCTACGAGCAGTACTTC. Translating gives CSAIGQVRTYEQYF.